This T cell receptor beta chain was observed in a study of shared T cell receptors in the human thymus. The CDR3 is 18 residues long. CDR1 is LNHDA, CDR2 SQIVND, per germline (reference sequence). V dropped 0 bases and J dropped 0; count of bases not matched to a gene: 5. The data were produced by immunoSEQ multiplex PCR, yet TCRdb's version contains in-frame clones alone and is incomplete. The sample lists roughly 710,000 clones, approximately 83% seen once, with about 0.0098% in the top ten. The same sample was also studied in work on human thymus T cells. That investigation notes: Finnish infants who were healthy and having corrective surgery for congenital heart defects made up the donors. It was from resections taken during corrective heart surgery that the thymus tissue came. Thymic and blood repertoires appeared to display a bias in their usage of V and J genes. Highly overlapping thymic repertoires in unrelated individuals were reported by related research.

This sequence joins TRBV19 and TRBJ1-5, with 10 bases identical to TRBD1. Material: thymocytes. The clonotype comes from a girl under three years old with a congenital heart defect. DNA of the CDR3: TGTGCCAGTAGTATAGACCGGACAGGGGGATATAGCAATCAGCCCCAGCATTTT. It specifies CASSIDRTGGYSNQPQHF.